Shown below are 10 T cell receptor beta chains from a single sample sequenced in a study of CD8+CD57+ T cells in acquired aplastic anemia. Using genomic DNA as the template, TCR beta VDJ and CDR3 profiling was carried out. TCRdb analysed the reads with MiXCR anew, one entry per CDR3 protein. In the table there are roughly 190,000 distinct CDR3 sequences, roughly half of which are singletons. The sequencing input was sorted CD4+, CD8+, or CD8+CD57+ T cells (not recorded which) from PBMCs. These receptor sequences come from a human donor in good health, serving as a control.

The sample holds many counts of this clonotype. The chain couples TRBV11-2 to TRBJ1-4; 10 bases map to TRBD1. Per germline, CDR1 SGHAT and CDR2 FQNNGV. J lost 7 bases, V lost 5 bases, and 7 bases had no gene match. The CDR3 totals 15 residues. This chain's CDR3 is CASSHRDRGGEKLFF. In nucleotides, the CDR3 is TGTGCCAGCAGCCACCGGGACAGGGGAGGTGAAAAACTGTTTTTT.

Concerning this clonotype: Being one base from a much bigger clone, this may be a read error. The CDR3 bases are TGTGCCAACAGCCAATTGACAGAGACCCAGTACTTC. As protein: CANSQLTETQYF. This chain uses TRBV7-9 with TRBJ2-5; unclear D gene. This CDR3 spans 12 amino acids. The V gene's germline CDR1 is SEHNR and CDR2 FQNEAQ (reference sequence).

This clonotype was counted ten times or more. The chain is built from TRBV14 and TRBJ1-4; no clear D. Trimming shortened V by 4 bases and J by 4 bases, and 4 bases separated the two germline ends. Germline CDR1 reads SGHDN; CDR2 reads FVKESK. CDR3 length: 12 residues. This CDR3 is CASSLYNEKLFF. The CDR3 DNA follows: TGTGCCAGCAGCCTCTATAATGAAAAACTGTTTTTT.

This clonotype has at least ten counts. The V call is TRBV7-2, the J call TRBJ2-4, with D possibly TRBD1 on 6 matching bases. Trimming left V 3 bases short and J 5 bases short, with 14 bases between. The length of the CDR3 is 15 residues. Per germline, CDR1 SGHTA and CDR2 FQGNSA. Written as DNA, the CDR3 is TGTGCCAGCAGCTTTGACAGGCCACGAGAAAACATTCAGTACTTC. Its protein is CASSFDRPRENIQYF.

Many counts were recorded for this clonotype. The gene calls are TRBV5-5 and TRBJ2-1, with 8 positions matching TRBD1. The V segment lost 3 bases and the J segment 4 bases; nucleotides outside the gene matches: 6. The germline V gene has CDR1 SGHKS and CDR2 YYEKEE (reference sequence). The CDR3 contains 15 residues. The CDR3 loop reads CASSSNRDRYNEQFF. DNA for the CDR3: TGTGCCAGCAGCTCAAACAGGGACAGGTACAATGAGCAGTTCTTC.

This chain's CDR3 is CASSISGGYSPLHF. For the CDR3, the DNA is TGTGCCAGCAGCATCTCCGGGGGCTATTCACCCCTCCACTTT. The rearrangement joins TRBV7-2 to TRBJ1-6; TRBD1 might be the D (6 bases). The length of the CDR3 is 14 residues. V gave up 5 bases and J gave up 8 bases, with 13 bases separating them. Germline V gene lookup returns CDR1 SGHTA and CDR2 FQGNSA.

This clonotype was counted ten times or more. The chain employs TRBV29-1 and TRBJ1-1, with 10 bases aligning to TRBD1. CDR1 is SQVTM, CDR2 ANQGSEA, per germline. Trimming cost V 3 bases and J 7 bases; bases outside gene matches: 17. CDR3 length: 17 residues. The CDR3 loop is CSVEIFGTGATRNEAFF. DNA for the CDR3: TGCAGCGTTGAGATTTTTGGGACAGGGGCGACCCGGAATGAAGCTTTCTTT.

This clonotype was seen a single time. The chain couples TRBV15 to TRBJ2-7, with D tentatively TRBD2 (5 bases). CDR1 LNHNV and CDR2 YYDKDF come from the germline V gene (reference sequence). Between the trimmed V and J ends, which lost 0 bases and 2 bases, there was a span of 5 bases. The CDR3 has 13 amino acids. The CDR3 region has the DNA TGTGCCACCAGCAGAGAGGGAGCCTACGAGCAGTACTTC. It translates to CATSREGAYEQYF. Full variable domain (outside the CDR3, taken from reference TRBV15 and TRBJ2-7): DAMVIQNPRYQVTQFGKPVTLSCSQTLNHNVMYWYQQKSSQAPKLLFHYYDKDFNNEADTPDNFQSRRPNTSFCFLDIRSPGLGDTAMYLCATSREGAYEQYFGPGTRLTVT.

The chain couples TRBV7-8 to TRBJ1-2; no definite D call. The CDR3 contains 15 residues. Germline values: CDR1 SGHVS, CDR2 FQNEAQ. V was pared by 3 bases and J by 8 bases, with 19 bases between. CDR3 residues: CASSLGLPGRIGYTF. Here the CDR3 DNA reads TGTGCCAGCAGCTTGGGCTTGCCGGGTAGGATAGGCTACACCTTC.

V is TRBV7-9 and J is TRBJ2-7; 10 positions agree with TRBD1. CDR3 size: 15 residues. V lost 10 bases, J lost 1 base, and 10 bases stayed unmatched. Germline V gene lookup returns CDR1 SEHNR and CDR2 FQNEAQ (reference sequence). CDR3 nucleotide sequence: TGTGCCACCAGTGATTGGACAGGGGGATCCTACGAGCAGTACTTC. This encodes CATSDWTGGSYEQYF.